This TCR beta chain was found in a study of blood T cell repertoires in COVID-19. Across the study: Material from acute and convalescent COVID-19 was sourced from the United States, Italy and Spain. In each case, the material was cDNA or gDNA derived from T cells, B-cell-depleted T cells, or PBMCs.

Under the authors' procedure: Counts of nucleated cells, estimated from reference gene primer amplification, were obtained. Sequenced by immunoSEQ multiplex PCR; TCRdb stores in-frame clones only, minus some. D and trimming come from the DNA, and the V and J calls and clone size come from that table. The profile covers about 170,000 clones, with about 89% appearing a single time and about 3.5% taken by the ten largest. Sequencing input: peripheral blood. The TCR comes from a man between 65 and 85 years old with acute or convalescent COVID-19.

This CDR3 reads CASSEARQGGQPQHF. DNA for the CDR3: TGTGCCAGCAGTGAAGCGCGACAGGGTGGCCAGCCCCAGCATTTT. The chain carries TRBV6-1 and TRBJ1-5, with 7 bases that match TRBD1. V lost 0 bases to trimming and J lost 7 bases; unmatched junction nucleotides: 6. Germline V lookup: CDR1 MNHNS, CDR2 SASEGT. This CDR3 is 15 amino acids long.